This T cell receptor (beta chain) appears in the sequencing data of a study of CD8 T cells in Susac syndrome. Those who served as multiple sclerosis controls were treatment-naive patients with stable or active relapsing-remitting disease. FACS enriched CD8+ TEMRA cells, while bulk CD8+ and CD4+ were negatively isolated. RNA in amounts of about 0.5 to 1 ug was reverse transcribed with random hexamers. Amplification of TCR beta CDR3 by immunoSEQ multiplex PCR spanned 54 Vbeta and 13 Jbeta. TCRdb used MiXCR to reprocess the immunoSEQ multiplex PCR reads, holding one entry per CDR3 protein. In the table there are about 430,000 distinct CDR3 sequences, about 85% of which are singletons. Source material: CD8+ T cells from PBMCs. The source is a human donor with multiple sclerosis.

In DNA, the CDR3 is TGTGCCTTCAGGGTGGAAAACTACGAGCAGTACTTC. This encodes CAFRVENYEQYF. V is TRBV30 and J is TRBJ2-7; maybe TRBD1 (5 bases). CDR3 length: 12 amino acids. Trimming removed 7 bases from V and 3 bases from J, with 13 bases in between. CDR1 is GTSNPN and CDR2 is SVGIG in the germline V gene (reference sequence).